Following are 20 T cell receptor beta chains from one sample sequenced in a study of Ad26.COV2.S vaccination and SARS-CoV-2 variants. Produced via immunoSEQ multiplex PCR; TCRdb's table is partial and in-frame only. In the table there are about 470,000 clones, 90% of which are singletons. Treatment given: some 20 received Ad26.COV2.S at low or high dose, single or two shots; about five received placebo; per-sample allocation not given. Sample collection was performed on day 63 after the first vaccine or placebo injection. This specimen was peripheral blood, taken in a trial of Ad26.COV2.S vaccine versus placebo. Every receptor here comes from a person aged 18-60 years who received the Ad26.COV2.S COVID-19 vaccine or a placebo.

The chain links TRBV4-1 to TRBJ2-7; D is undetermined. CDR3 length equals 15 residues. Germline-derived CDR1 and CDR2 are MGHRA and YSYEKL. The V end lost 0 bases, the J end lost 7 bases, and 16 bases lay between the germline ends. The CDR3 sequence is CASSQDMTGAREQYF. CDR3 in DNA: TGCGCCAGCAGCCAAGATATGACGGGCGCCCGAGAGCAGTACTTC.

This chain links TRBV28 with TRBJ2-3, with D tentatively TRBD1 or TRBD2 (6 bases each). This CDR3 contains 15 residues. The V end was cut by 5 bases, the J end by 1 base, with 13 bases between. Germline CDR1 and CDR2: MDHEN and SYDVKM. DNA for the CDR3: TGTGCCAGCAGTCCCCAGGGGACTGGCACAGATACGCAGTATTTT. Translation: CASSPQGTGTDTQYF.

This clone was counted once. This chain uses TRBV5-1 with TRBJ2-6; D gene ambiguous. Trimming took off 3 bases at V and 4 bases at J, with 5 bases between the two ends. Germline V lookup: CDR1 SGHRS, CDR2 YFSETQ. The CDR3 is 13 residues long. The CDR3 loop reads CASSSVGANVLTF. Written as DNA, the CDR3 is TGCGCCAGCAGCTCAGTGGGGGCCAACGTCCTGACTTTC.

The J gene is TRBJ2-4, the V gene TRBV12-3 or TRBV12-4; the D is unclear. Trimming shortened V by 6 bases and J by 8 bases, and 14 bases separated the two germline ends. The CDR3 spans 13 residues. Here the CDR3 reads CASSPLAGHIQYF. CDR3 nucleotides: TGTGCCAGCAGCCCCTTAGCAGGACACATTCAGTACTTC.

The chain couples TRBV4-1 to TRBJ2-7, with D hard to call. Germline lookup yields CDR1 MGHRA and CDR2 YSYEKL. V was cut by 1 base and J by 2 bases, with 12 bases left in between. CDR3 length: 15 residues. Written as DNA, the CDR3 is TGCGCCAGCAGCCAAGGAGAAAGCATTCCCTACGAGCAGTACTTC. This gives the protein CASSQGESIPYEQYF.

This clone was detected only once. J is TRBJ1-2 and V is TRBV28; TRBD1 matches 8 bases. Germline values: CDR1 MDHEN, CDR2 SYDVKM. V lost 5 bases to trimming and J lost 3 bases; unmatched junction nucleotides: 5. The CDR3 loop spans 14 amino acids. The CDR3: CASSPGGADYGYTF. The DNA of the CDR3 is TGTGCCAGCAGTCCAGGGGGCGCTGACTATGGCTACACCTTC.

The gene calls are TRBV11-2 and TRBJ1-3, with no clear D. CDR1 is SGHAT, CDR2 FQNNGV, per germline. The CDR3 runs to 15 residues. The germline V and J ends were trimmed by 2 bases and 0 bases, with 8 bases remaining between them. CDR3 residues: CASSLLEASGNTIYF. In nucleotides, the CDR3 is TGTGCCAGCAGCTTATTGGAGGCCTCTGGAAACACCATATATTTT.

The chain links TRBV7-8 to TRBJ2-3; 7 positions agree with TRBD2. CDR3 size: 15 residues. J lost 5 bases, V lost 0 bases, and 5 bases had no gene match. CDR1 and CDR2 from the germline V gene are SGHVS and FQNEAQ. The CDR3 sequence is CASSLAGRAKDTQYF. Here the CDR3 DNA reads TGTGCCAGCAGCTTAGCGGGGAGGGCCAAAGATACGCAGTATTTT.

The rearrangement joins TRBV12-3 or TRBV12-4 to TRBJ2-4; D gene uncertain. This CDR3 contains 12 residues. V lost 3 bases, J lost 6 bases, and 6 bases lay in between. In DNA form, the CDR3 reads TGTGCCAGCAGTTTTGACCGAAACATTCAGTACTTC. Amino acid sequence: CASSFDRNIQYF.

The gene calls are TRBV5-5 and TRBJ2-4; tentatively, D is TRBD1 (7 bases). The V end lost 3 bases, the J end lost 4 bases, and 17 bases lay between the germline ends. Germline CDR1 and CDR2: SGHKS and YYEKEE (reference sequence). This CDR3 region has 16 residues. The CDR3 reads CASSSPLTGTKNIQYF. DNA of the CDR3: TGTGCCAGCAGCTCTCCGTTGACAGGGACTAAAAACATTCAGTACTTC.

The V gene is TRBV4-3, the J gene TRBJ2-5, with D unclear. The CDR3 is 15 amino acids. The germline V and J ends were trimmed by 0 bases and 7 bases, with 15 bases remaining between them. Germline assignment: CDR1 LGHNA and CDR2 YSLEER. In DNA, the CDR3 is TGCGCCAGCAGCCAAGATCGTCTGGGGTCCAGGACCCAGTACTTC. Translated: CASSQDRLGSRTQYF.

The J gene is TRBJ2-4, the V gene TRBV3-1 (or the pseudogene TRBV3-2); the D gene is possibly TRBD1 (6 bases). Per germline, CDR1 LGHDT and CDR2 YNNKEL (reference sequence). V was shortened by 1 base and J by 0 bases, with 13 bases between the two germline ends. The CDR3 totals 17 residues. CDR3 DNA sequence: TGTGCCAGCAGCCAAGGTGCCAGGGGAATAGCCAAAAACATTCAGTACTTC. It codes for CASSQGARGIAKNIQYF.

This chain connects TRBV28 to TRBJ1-4; 8 nucleotides agree with TRBD1. Germline V gives CDR1 MDHEN, CDR2 SYDVKM. V shed 3 bases, J shed 0 bases, and the junction held 15 bases outside the gene matches. The length of the CDR3 is 20 residues. Here the CDR3 reads CASSFPSTGAVRATNEKLFF. CDR3 sequence (DNA): TGTGCCAGCAGTTTTCCCTCGACAGGGGCGGTGCGAGCAACTAATGAAAAACTGTTTTTT.

This clone appeared a single time. The J gene is TRBJ2-7, the V gene TRBV29-1; TRBD1 aligns across 10 bases. V was clipped by 7 bases and J by 3 bases; unmatched bases: 18. CDR1 and CDR2 from the germline V gene are SQVTM and ANQGSEA. This CDR3 spans 17 amino acids. Here the CDR3 DNA reads TGCAGCGCAACCGGGACAGGGGCCTTGCGATCCCTCTACGAGCAGTACTTC. Translated: CSATGTGALRSLYEQYF.

The chain is built from TRBV4-3 and TRBJ2-2, with D tentatively TRBD2 (6 bases). Per the germline V gene, CDR1 is LGHNA and CDR2 is YSLEER. The CDR3 runs 18 residues. V was cut by 0 bases and J by 6 bases, with 20 bases left in between. CDR3 in DNA: TGCGCCAGCAGCCAAGAAGGGCCGAGGAGGGGAAGTGCCGGGGAGCTGTTTTTT. Its translation is CASSQEGPRRGSAGELFF.

The chain links TRBV4-2 to TRBJ2-1; tentative D call: TRBD2 (5 bases). CDR3 length: 16 amino acids. The germline V gene encodes CDR1 LGHNA and CDR2 YNFKEQ. Between the trimmed V and J ends, which lost 0 bases and 0 bases, there was a span of 9 bases. CDR3 bases: TGTGCCAGCAGCCAAGATCTCGCGGGCTCCTACAATGAGCAGTTCTTC. Translation gives CASSQDLAGSYNEQFF.

V usage is TRBV28 and J usage is TRBJ2-2, with TRBD2 matching 15 bases. Germline V gene sequence: CDR1 MDHEN, CDR2 SYDVKM. J gave up 4 bases and V 6 bases, and 6 bases lay outside the gene matches. CDR3 length: 17 residues. CDR3: CASSSGTSGRITGELFF. DNA of the CDR3: TGTGCCAGCAGCTCCGGGACTAGCGGGAGGATCACCGGGGAGCTGTTTTTT.

V and J are TRBV19 and TRBJ1-1; D unresolved. Germline V gene lookup returns CDR1 LNHDA and CDR2 SQIVND (reference sequence). The CDR3 is 16 residues long. The V end lost 3 bases, the J end lost 0 bases, and 14 bases lay between the germline ends. For the CDR3, the DNA is TGTGCCAGTAGTATTCACGGACGAGGGATGAACACTGAAGCTTTCTTT. It encodes CASSIHGRGMNTEAFF.

This chain connects TRBV28 to TRBJ2-1; 9 bases line up with TRBD2. The length of the CDR3 is 19 residues. Per germline, CDR1 MDHEN and CDR2 SYDVKM. The V and J ends lost 6 bases and 2 bases, in that order; junction bases with no gene match: 17. The CDR3: CASRKRETSGITAYNEQFF. The CDR3 bases are TGTGCCAGCAGAAAACGGGAGACTAGCGGCATAACCGCCTACAATGAGCAGTTCTTC.

The rearrangement joins TRBV6-2 or TRBV6-3 to TRBJ1-4; D gene unclear. Germline values: CDR1 MNHEY, CDR2 SVGEGT. The CDR3 totals 16 residues. V lost 2 bases and J lost 5, with 15 bases in between. The CDR3: CASSYGRRATNEKLFF. The CDR3 region has the DNA TGTGCCAGCAGTTACGGACGGAGAGCTACCAATGAAAAACTGTTTTTT.